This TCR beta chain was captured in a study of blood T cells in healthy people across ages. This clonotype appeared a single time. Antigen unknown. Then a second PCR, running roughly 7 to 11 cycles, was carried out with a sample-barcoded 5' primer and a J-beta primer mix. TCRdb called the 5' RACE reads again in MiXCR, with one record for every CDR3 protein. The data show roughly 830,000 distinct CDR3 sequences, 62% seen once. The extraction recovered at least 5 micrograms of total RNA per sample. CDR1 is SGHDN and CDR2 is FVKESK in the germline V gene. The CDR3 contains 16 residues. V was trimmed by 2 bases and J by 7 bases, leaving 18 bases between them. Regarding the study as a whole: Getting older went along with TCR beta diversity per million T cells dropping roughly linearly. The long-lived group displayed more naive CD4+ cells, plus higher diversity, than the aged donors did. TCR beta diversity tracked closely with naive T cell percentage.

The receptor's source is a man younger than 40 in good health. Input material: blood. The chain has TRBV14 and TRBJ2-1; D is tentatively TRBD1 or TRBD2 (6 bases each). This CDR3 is CASSQLGGLVFNEQFF. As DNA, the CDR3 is TGTGCCAGCAGCCAATTGGGGGGCCTGGTATTTAATGAGCAGTTCTTC.